This T cell receptor (beta chain) is from a study of blood T cells in healthy people across ages. Study-wide points: Diversity was estimated from one million T cells, and these estimates were considered underestimates.

This clonotype has only a few counts. Its antigen is unidentified. A J-beta primer mix and a sample-barcoded 5' primer were used in a second PCR of roughly 7 to 12 cycles. Each CDR3 protein is one row after TCRdb ran MiXCR on the 5' RACE reads. The sample records about 600,000 distinct CDR3 sequences, 40% to 55% being singletons. The CDR3 contains 15 residues. V lost 1 base, J lost 7 bases, and 11 bases lay in between. CDR1 is SGHTA, CDR2 FQGNSA, per germline. A minimum of 7 million PBMCs was isolated per sample. The chain couples TRBV7-2 to TRBJ1-6; no reliable D call. The receptor's source is a man of 80 years or more in good health. The material sequenced was blood. The CDR3 loop is CASSLEAPWNSPLHF. The CDR3 DNA reads TGTGCCAGCAGCTTAGAGGCCCCGTGGAATTCACCCCTCCACTTT.